These 24 T cell receptor beta chains originate from one sample sequenced in a study of blood T cell repertoires in COVID-19. Profiling relied on immunoSEQ multiplex PCR, and the TCRdb table lists in-frame clones only, not all of them. The sample includes 130,000 or so clones, roughly 90% seen only once; the top ten take 2% to 2.5%. Sequencing was done on a sample of peripheral blood. The receptors stem from a man aged 70 or older with active COVID-19.

The chain couples TRBV4-2 to TRBJ1-4; D gene unclear. V dropped 3 bases and J dropped 16 bases, with 18 bases sitting between them. Germline assignment: CDR1 LGHNA and CDR2 YNFKEQ. The CDR3 has 13 residues. CDR3 residues: CASSQGPEDRKFF. The DNA for the CDR3 is TGTGCCAGCAGCCAGGGTCCAGAGGATCGGAAGTTTTTT.

This clone was found a few times. This chain uses TRBV5-6 with TRBJ2-2; 7 bases are shared with TRBD2. The CDR3 has 15 amino acids. The ends lost 4 bases at V and 9 bases at J; junction bases unmatched: 12. Germline values: CDR1 SGHDT, CDR2 YYEEEE. Here the CDR3 reads CASSRRTRNNRELFF. The CDR3 nucleotides read TGTGCCAGCAGCCGGAGGACTAGGAACAACAGGGAGCTGTTTTTT.

The V call is TRBV29-1, the J call TRBJ2-5, with 8 bases lining up with TRBD1. V lost 5 bases and J lost 4; bases outside the gene matches: 3. The CDR3 has 12 amino acids. Germline V gene data show CDR1 as SQVTM and CDR2 as ANQGSEA. The CDR3 nucleotides read TGCAGCGTTACACAGGGGGGAGAGACCCAGTACTTC. It encodes CSVTQGGETQYF.

This rearrangement joins TRBV24-1 to TRBJ1-1; unclear D gene. Trimming removed 5 bases from V and 3 bases from J, with 9 bases in between. This CDR3 has 13 amino acids. From germline, CDR1 is KGHDR and CDR2 SFDVKD. This CDR3 is CATSGGQHTEAFF. The CDR3 coding sequence is TGTGCCACCAGTGGAGGTCAGCACACTGAAGCTTTCTTT.

The chain is built from TRBV2 and TRBJ2-4; D gene uncertain. CDR3 length: 13 residues. Germline CDR1 is SNHLY and CDR2 is FYNNEI. Trimming removed 7 bases at V and 0 bases at J, with 7 bases between. For the CDR3, the DNA is TGTGCCAGCACCCTTTTAGCCAAAAACATTCAGTACTTC. It specifies CASTLLAKNIQYF.

The rearrangement uses TRBV24-1 and TRBJ2-5, with 10 bases aligning to TRBD1. The CDR3 runs 16 residues. The germline CDR1 and CDR2 sequences are KGHDR and SFDVKD. J was trimmed by 5 bases and V by 1 base; bases with no gene match: 6. The CDR3 region is CATSDFRDRGGETQYF. The CDR3, as DNA: TGTGCCACCAGTGATTTTCGGGACAGGGGAGGGGAGACCCAGTACTTC.

The CDR3 coding sequence is TGTGCCAGCACCCCGGGGAGCGGGGGCTCCTACGAGCAGTACTTC. The encoded protein is CASTPGSGGSYEQYF. The chain has TRBV6-5 and TRBJ2-7; 8 positions agree with TRBD2. The CDR3 spans 15 residues. Germline loops: CDR1 MNHEY, CDR2 SVGAGI. Trimming at V came to 7 bases and at J to 0 bases, leaving 8 bases not matched to a gene.

The chain recombines TRBV5-1 with TRBJ1-2; weak D call: TRBD1 (6 bases). The CDR3 spans 15 residues. Between the trimmed V and J ends, which lost 1 base and 2 bases, there was a span of 12 bases. Germline V CDR1 and CDR2: SGHRS, YFSETQ. The CDR3 loop is CASSLSGGQNYGYTF. Here the CDR3 DNA reads TGCGCCAGCAGCTTGTCCGGGGGGCAAAACTATGGCTACACCTTC.

V is TRBV6-5 and J is TRBJ2-1, with 11 positions matching TRBD2. The ends lost 10 bases at V and 3 bases at J; junction bases unmatched: 5. The CDR3 has 14 amino acids. The V gene's germline CDR1 is MNHEY and CDR2 SVGAGI. CDR3 DNA sequence: TGTGCCATCGCTAGCGGGAGGAACTACAATGAGCAGTTCTTC. This sequence encodes CAIASGRNYNEQFF.

The chain uses TRBV18 and TRBJ2-1; D remains unclear. The CDR3 has 14 amino acids. The V end was cut by 0 bases, the J end by 5 bases, with 8 bases between. Germline loops: CDR1 KGHSH, CDR2 LQKENI. This chain's CDR3 is CASSPPSVDNEQFF. The CDR3 DNA reads as TGTGCCAGCTCACCACCGAGCGTCGACAATGAGCAGTTCTTC.

The chain uses TRBV27 and TRBJ2-2; 7 bases match TRBD2. The CDR3 runs 20 residues. Germline V gives CDR1 MNHEY, CDR2 SMNVEV (reference sequence). J lost 0 bases, V lost 2 bases, and 15 bases had no gene match. CDR3: CASSLQGGTGTRTNTGELFF. In DNA form, the CDR3 reads TGTGCCAGCAGTTTACAGGGAGGGACGGGAACTCGTACGAACACCGGGGAGCTGTTTTTT.

This clone was observed once. This sequence joins TRBV2 and TRBJ2-5; TRBD1 is a possible D gene (5 bases). The CDR3 contains 15 residues. Trimming pared 5 bases from V and 0 bases from J, leaving 13 bases between. Germline V CDR1 and CDR2: SNHLY, FYNNEI. The CDR3 here is CASSFIKGYQETQYF. CDR3 in DNA: TGTGCCAGCAGTTTTATAAAGGGGTACCAAGAGACCCAGTACTTC.

The gene calls are TRBV5-1 and TRBJ2-1, with D perhaps TRBD1 (5 bases). This CDR3 spans 16 amino acids. The germline CDR1 and CDR2 sequences are SGHRS and YFSETQ. V was trimmed by 4 bases and J by 0 bases, leaving 14 bases between them. Written as DNA, the CDR3 is TGCGCCAGCAGCCCCAGACCAGGGCCCTCCTACAATGAGCAGTTCTTC. It yields the protein CASSPRPGPSYNEQFF. The variable domain in full, with the rest retrieved from reference TRBV5-1 and TRBJ2-1, is KAGVTQTPRYLIKTRGQQVTLSCSPISGHRSVSWYQQTPGQGLQFLFEYFSETQRNKGNFPGRFSGRQFSNSRSEMNVSTLELGDSALYLCASSPRPGPSYNEQFFGPGTRLTVL.

This clone appeared many times. V usage is TRBV12-3 or TRBV12-4 and J usage is TRBJ2-1, with D perhaps matching TRBD2 (5 bases). This CDR3 is 12 amino acids long. V was trimmed by 5 bases and J by 13 bases, leaving 15 bases between them. For the CDR3, the DNA is TGTGCCAGCAGTCAACCTAGCAGAAATCAGTTCTTC. It codes for CASSQPSRNQFF.

The CDR3 DNA follows: TGTGCCAGCAGGCCACTAGCGGGAGGGTCCTACAATGAGCAGTTCTTC. Its protein is CASRPLAGGSYNEQFF. The chain uses TRBV27 and TRBJ2-1, with 13 positions matching TRBD2. CDR1 and CDR2 from the germline V gene are MNHEY and SMNVEV (reference sequence). This CDR3 is 16 amino acids long. Unmatched junction bases numbered 3, after V lost 6 bases and J lost 1 base.

This rearrangement joins TRBV16 to TRBJ2-5; possibly TRBD2 for D (5 bases). Trimming removed 7 bases at V and 4 bases at J, with 13 bases between. The CDR3 runs to 13 residues. CDR1 and CDR2 (germline): KGHSY, FQNENV. CDR3 nucleotide sequence: TGTGCCAGCACTCTGTTTCGGGGAGAGACCCAGTACTTC. This translates into CASTLFRGETQYF. Drawing the rest from reference TRBV16 and TRBJ2-5, the complete variable domain is GEEVAQTPKHLVRGEGQKAKLYCAPIKGHSYVFWYQQVLKNEFKFLISFQNENVFDETGMPKERFSAKCLPNSPCSLEIQATKLEDSAVYFCASTLFRGETQYFGPGTRLLVL.

V gene TRBV2 combines with J gene TRBJ2-7; D ambiguous. The CDR3 extends over 13 amino acids. CDR1 is SNHLY, CDR2 FYNNEI, per germline. V lost 3 bases, J lost 3 bases, and 9 bases lay in between. CDR3 loop: CASSDIQSYEQYF. DNA for the CDR3: TGTGCCAGCAGTGACATACAGAGCTACGAGCAGTACTTC.

The CDR3 loop is CASSLRTAYGYTF. CDR3 bases: TGTGCCAGCTCCCTAAGGACAGCCTATGGCTACACCTTC. The chain employs TRBV6-5 and TRBJ1-2, with D maybe TRBD1 (6 bases). In germline, CDR1 is MNHEY, CDR2 SVGAGI. The germline V and J ends were trimmed by 8 bases and 4 bases, with 14 bases remaining between them. The CDR3 length is 13 residues.

The chain has TRBV5-3 and TRBJ2-7; perhaps TRBD1 as D (6 bases). TRBV5-3 is an ORF; its function is uncertain. The CDR3 totals 16 residues. V was shortened by 3 bases and J by 1 base, with 17 bases between the two germline ends. This CDR3 reads CARSWYANRVSYEQYF. The CDR3 DNA reads as TGTGCCAGAAGCTGGTACGCGAACAGGGTTTCCTACGAGCAGTACTTC.

This chain links TRBV5-6 with TRBJ2-1; the match to TRBD1 covers 11 bases. The V gene end was trimmed by 4 bases and the J gene end by 9 bases; junction bases not matched to a gene: 6. From germline, CDR1 is SGHDT and CDR2 YYEEEE. This CDR3 has 14 amino acids. CDR3 protein: CASSPDRGRLEQFF. The CDR3 coding sequence is TGTGCCAGCAGCCCGGACAGGGGGCGTCTTGAGCAGTTCTTC.

The chain combines TRBV2 with TRBJ1-4; TRBD1 might be the D (5 bases). Between the trimmed V and J ends, which lost 0 bases and 8 bases, there was a span of 10 bases. The germline CDR1 and CDR2 sequences are SNHLY and FYNNEI. There are 14 residues in the CDR3. The CDR3 DNA is TGTGCCAGCAGTGAAGCCGGGGAGGGGGAAAAACTGTTTTTT. This encodes CASSEAGEGEKLFF. The entire variable domain, with the rest obtained from reference TRBV2 and TRBJ1-4, is as follows: EPEVTQTPSHQVTQMGQEVILRCVPISNHLYFYWYRQILGQKVEFLVSFYNNEISEKSEIFDDQFSVERPDGSNFTLKIRSTKLEDSAMYFCASSEAGEGEKLFFGSGTQLSVL.

CDR3 sequence (DNA): TGTGCCAGCCAAGAAGGGGGGGACACTGAAGCTTTCTTT. Its protein product is CASQEGGDTEAFF. The chain recombines TRBV2 with TRBJ1-1; tentative D call: TRBD1 (6 bases). V lost 8 bases and J lost 3, with 13 bases in between. Germline V gene sequence: CDR1 SNHLY, CDR2 FYNNEI. This CDR3 has 13 residues.

V and J are TRBV5-5 and TRBJ2-7; D perhaps matches TRBD1 (6 bases). This CDR3 has 15 residues. The V end lost 1 base, the J end lost 6 bases, and 17 bases lay between the germline ends. Germline CDR1 is SGHKS and CDR2 is YYEKEE (reference sequence). The CDR3 loop reads CASSLLQGSGGEQYF. The CDR3 bases are TGTGCCAGCAGCTTGCTTCAGGGGTCCGGCGGCGAGCAGTACTTC.

The chain has TRBV2 and TRBJ2-1, with TRBD1 identical over 12 bases. This CDR3 contains 14 residues. CDR1 is SNHLY and CDR2 is FYNNEI in the germline V gene. J lost 9 bases, V lost 8 bases, and 8 bases had no gene match. This CDR3 is CASQGTGGFAEQFF. The CDR3 DNA is TGTGCCAGCCAAGGGACAGGGGGCTTCGCTGAGCAGTTCTTC.